One sample yielded the 32 T cell receptor beta chains listed below, sequenced in a study of CD8+ T cells in alopecia areata. Treatment in this sample: oral pan-JAK inhibitor, 5-10 mg twice daily. RNA extraction and reverse transcription yielded cDNA as sequencing template. Sequencing was performed with immunoSEQ multiplex PCR; in TCRdb, only in-frame clones are kept and a portion is missing. The repertoire includes tens of thousands of clones, 66% of them detected once, and roughly a quarter sits in the top ten. The sequencing here drew on CD8+ T cells sorted from blood, taken at week 24, from a patient treated with tofacitinib. All receptors come from a human donor with alopecia areata.

The chain has TRBV4-1 and TRBJ1-6; 10 nucleotides match TRBD1. CDR3 length: 17 amino acids. Germline values: CDR1 MGHRA, CDR2 YSYEKL. V shed 3 bases and J 5 bases; nucleotides not matched to a gene: 7. The CDR3 bases are TGCGCCAGCAGCCATGCCACGGGACAGGGGAATAATTCACCCCTCCACTTT. Encoded protein: CASSHATGQGNNSPLHF.

This chain links TRBV5-1 with TRBJ2-1; D unclear. The germline V gene has CDR1 SGHRS and CDR2 YFSETQ. The CDR3 contains 16 residues. V was pared by 0 bases and J by 0 bases, with 10 bases between. The CDR3 loop reads CASSLDLLSSYNEQFF. The CDR3 DNA sequence: TGCGCCAGCAGCTTGGACCTCCTGAGCTCCTACAATGAGCAGTTCTTC. The full variable domain, its missing parts supplied by reference TRBV5-1 and TRBJ2-1, is KAGVTQTPRYLIKTRGQQVTLSCSPISGHRSVSWYQQTPGQGLQFLFEYFSETQRNKGNFPGRFSGRQFSNSRSEMNVSTLELGDSALYLCASSLDLLSSYNEQFFGPGTRLTVL.

The rearrangement links TRBV6-6 to TRBJ2-7; TRBD2 might be the D (5 bases). Germline values: CDR1 MNHNY, CDR2 SVGAGI (reference sequence). The CDR3 is 15 amino acids. Deletions cut 6 bases from V and 2 bases from J, with 17 bases between. This CDR3 is CASSLGLELPYEQYF. The CDR3 region has the DNA TGTGCCAGCAGCCTTGGACTGGAACTCCCCTACGAGCAGTACTTC.

This clone was recorded only once. The J gene is TRBJ1-4, the V gene TRBV27; D gene unclear. The germline V gene has CDR1 MNHEY and CDR2 SMNVEV (reference sequence). V was shortened by 3 bases and J by 6 bases, with 11 bases between the two germline ends. The length of the CDR3 is 14 residues. The DNA of the CDR3 is TGTGCCAGCAGTTTGCTGGGGAGCGATGAAAAACTGTTTTTT. Its protein is CASSLLGSDEKLFF.

This clone was counted only a few times. The DNA of the CDR3 is TGTGCCAGCAGTTATACCGCCCGAGGGGGCGGGGAGACCCAGTACTTC. Translated, it gives CASSYTARGGGETQYF. The J gene is TRBJ2-5, the V gene TRBV6-5; TRBD1 matches at 7 bases. Germline values: CDR1 MNHEY, CDR2 SVGAGI. V lost 3 bases, J lost 5 bases, and 12 bases stayed unmatched. The CDR3 contains 16 residues.

This clone was counted between two and nine times. The chain couples TRBV7-6 to TRBJ2-1, with no clear D. V was pared by 1 base and J by 5 bases, with 9 bases between. CDR1 and CDR2 (germline): SGHVS, FNYEAQ. The length of the CDR3 is 14 residues. CDR3: CASSLGMANNEQFF. CDR3 nucleotides: TGTGCCAGCAGCTTAGGGATGGCGAACAATGAGCAGTTCTTC.

The chain recombines TRBV7-2 with TRBJ2-7; D gene unclear. Germline assignment: CDR1 SGHTA and CDR2 FQGNSA. CDR3 length equals 13 residues. V gave up 4 bases and J gave up 2 bases, with 9 bases separating them. The CDR3 sequence is CASSSDATYEQYF. The DNA for the CDR3 is TGTGCCAGCAGCTCGGACGCCACCTACGAGCAGTACTTC.

This chain uses TRBV19 with TRBJ1-5; D might be TRBD1 (6 bases). This CDR3 comprises 15 residues. CDR1 and CDR2 (germline): LNHDA, SQIVND (reference sequence). The V gene lost 5 bases and the J gene lost 2 bases, with 13 bases spanning the gap. The CDR3 nucleotides read TGTGCCAGTAGTGATACAGGGATCGGCAATCAGCCCCAGCATTTT. Its protein is CASSDTGIGNQPQHF.

The chain carries TRBV15 and TRBJ2-1, with TRBD1 identical over 7 bases. The CDR3 is 14 amino acids. Germline CDR1 and CDR2: LNHNV and YYDKDF (reference sequence). Trimming took 1 base from V and 8 from J; bases not matched to a gene: 5. The CDR3 nucleotides are TGTGCCACCAGCAGAGGGGCTACAGGGGATGAGCAGTTCTTC. Translating it yields CATSRGATGDEQFF.

This clone has a single count. The J gene is TRBJ2-7, the V gene TRBV19, with D unclear. CDR3 length: 14 amino acids. Germline V gives CDR1 LNHDA, CDR2 SQIVND (reference sequence). V was clipped by 4 bases and J by 0 bases, with 10 bases between them. CDR3 sequence reads: CASSTKDGSYEQYF. CDR3 sequence (DNA): TGTGCCAGTAGTACCAAGGACGGCTCCTACGAGCAGTACTTC.

The chain joins TRBV5-6 to TRBJ2-5; 10 bases align to TRBD1. V shed 4 bases and J 4 bases; nucleotides not matched to a gene: 7. Germline V gives CDR1 SGHDT, CDR2 YYEEEE. There are 15 residues in the CDR3. The CDR3 DNA follows: TGTGCCAGCAGCCAAGGGACAGGGGTGGGAGAGACCCAGTACTTC. It specifies CASSQGTGVGETQYF. The whole variable domain, remainder taken from reference TRBV5-6 and TRBJ2-5, is DAGVTQSPTHLIKTRGQQVTLRCSPKSGHDTVSWYQQALGQGPQFIFQYYEEEERQRGNFPDRFSGHQFPNYSSELNVNALLLGDSALYLCASSQGTGVGETQYFGPGTRLLVL.

This clone was observed a few times. The chain is built from TRBV23-1 and TRBJ1-2; D remains ambiguous. TRBV23-1 belongs to the ORF category, with a function that is uncertain. The V end was cut by 3 bases, the J end by 7 bases, with 18 bases between. There are 15 residues in the CDR3. In DNA form, the CDR3 reads TGCGCCAGCAGTCACCCCGAGGAAGAACCTAGTGGCTACACCTTC. This codes for CASSHPEEEPSGYTF.

In its sample, this clone was seen a few times. The chain couples TRBV7-9 to TRBJ1-4; 8 nucleotides agree with TRBD1. Trimming at V came to 3 bases and at J to 5 bases, leaving 5 bases not matched to a gene. The CDR3 has 15 residues. Germline V gene sequence: CDR1 SEHNR, CDR2 FQNEAQ (reference sequence). The chain's CDR3 is CASSFVQGENEKLFF. The CDR3, as DNA: TGTGCCAGCAGCTTTGTACAGGGGGAGAATGAAAAACTGTTTTTT.

The chain links TRBV4-1 to TRBJ2-4; D might be TRBD2 (5 bases). The CDR3 consists of 15 residues. Trimming pared 4 bases from V and 3 bases from J, leaving 13 bases between. Per the germline V gene, CDR1 is MGHRA and CDR2 is YSYEKL. The CDR3 DNA sequence: TGCGCCAGCAGCCCACTAGGTGGTGGCAAAAACATTCAGTACTTC. Translation gives CASSPLGGGKNIQYF.

The V call is TRBV4-1, the J call TRBJ2-2, with TRBD1 matching over 9 bases. The junction had 8 bases not matched to a gene; V was cut back by 3 bases and J by 6 bases. The CDR3 runs 16 residues. Per the germline V gene, CDR1 is MGHRA and CDR2 is YSYEKL. The CDR3 region is CASSQIGTGSPGELFF. The CDR3 region has the DNA TGCGCCAGCAGCCAGATAGGGACAGGGTCTCCCGGGGAGCTGTTTTTT.

The chain couples TRBV25-1 to TRBJ2-1; the D call may be TRBD1 or TRBD2 (6 bases each). Per the germline V gene, CDR1 is MGHDK and CDR2 is SYGVNS. V lost 1 base, J lost 0 bases, and 10 bases lay in between. The CDR3 is 16 residues long. The chain's CDR3 is CASSEWGASSYNEQFF. In nucleotides, the CDR3 is TGTGCCAGCAGTGAATGGGGGGCTAGCTCCTACAATGAGCAGTTCTTC.

The V call is TRBV27, the J call TRBJ2-1, with 8 bases matching TRBD2. CDR1 MNHEY and CDR2 SMNVEV come from the germline V gene (reference sequence). CDR3 size: 15 residues. After removal of 4 bases from V and 0 bases from J, the junction contained 2 bases not matched to a gene. The CDR3 coding sequence is TGTGCCAGCAGTTACGGGGGGGGCTCCTACAATGAGCAGTTCTTC. This sequence encodes CASSYGGGSYNEQFF.

The chain couples TRBV4-1 to TRBJ1-2; D is unresolved. Germline V gene data show CDR1 as MGHRA and CDR2 as YSYEKL. The ends were cut back, 2 bases at V and 7 bases at J, with 23 bases in the middle. This CDR3 region has 17 residues. CDR3 nucleotide sequence: TGCGCCAGCAGCCAACCCCCGCTCGGAGGAAAATTTGGTGGCTACACCTTC. This encodes CASSQPPLGGKFGGYTF.

The chain employs TRBV29-1 and TRBJ2-7; D not certain. Germline-derived CDR1 and CDR2 are SQVTM and ANQGSEA. This CDR3 region has 14 residues. V was trimmed by 7 bases and J by 2 bases, leaving 18 bases between them. The DNA for the CDR3 is TGCAGCGGGGATCGGGCAGGCGGACCCTACGAGCAGTACTTC. Protein sequence: CSGDRAGGPYEQYF.

This clone was detected only once. This sequence joins TRBV5-1 and TRBJ2-3; D is undetermined. This CDR3 comprises 14 residues. Trimming left V 0 bases short and J 0 bases short, with 5 bases between. Germline V lookup: CDR1 SGHRS, CDR2 YFSETQ. The CDR3 protein is CASSLDGSTDTQYF. As DNA, the CDR3 is TGCGCCAGCAGCTTGGATGGGAGCACAGATACGCAGTATTTT.

This rearrangement joins TRBV19 to TRBJ2-4; 8 bases align to TRBD1. The CDR3 covers 16 residues. V shed 10 bases, J shed 0 bases, and the junction held 11 bases outside the gene matches. Germline V gives CDR1 LNHDA, CDR2 SQIVND (reference sequence). CDR3 coding DNA: TGTGCCACCGAGGCCGGGACAGGAATAGCCAAAAACATTCAGTACTTC. It encodes CATEAGTGIAKNIQYF.

The V gene is TRBV7-6, the J gene TRBJ2-1; 7 positions match TRBD1. Germline CDR1 is SGHVS and CDR2 is FNYEAQ. Germline trimming cut 3 bases from V and 7 bases from J; bases unmatched to any gene: 9. The CDR3 totals 15 residues. The CDR3 DNA reads as TGTGCCAGCAGCTTCCAACAGGGGACATCGAATGAGCAGTTCTTC. Translated, it gives CASSFQQGTSNEQFF.

In its sample, this clone was seen a few times. The chain links TRBV5-1 to TRBJ2-1; D not certain. The germline V and J ends were trimmed by 2 bases and 7 bases, with 7 bases remaining between them. The germline CDR1 and CDR2 sequences are SGHRS and YFSETQ. The CDR3 sequence is 12 residues long. The CDR3 bases are TGCGCCAGCAGCTTCCTAGGGAATGAGCAGTTCTTC. Residues: CASSFLGNEQFF.

This clone was picked up many times. V and J are TRBV6-6 and TRBJ2-2; TRBD1 is a possible D gene (6 bases). Germline V CDR1 and CDR2: MNHNY, SVGAGI (reference sequence). The CDR3 runs to 15 residues. Trimming shortened V by 6 bases and J by 6 bases, and 17 bases separated the two germline ends. Here the CDR3 reads CASRSGQGHAGELFF. In nucleotides, the CDR3 is TGTGCCAGCAGGTCGGGGCAGGGACATGCCGGGGAGCTGTTTTTT.

This clone has only a few counts. CDR3 in amino acids: CASSVFGGGPTDTQYF. The CDR3 region has the DNA TGTGCCAGCAGCGTATTCGGCGGGGGGCCCACAGATACGCAGTATTTT. The J gene is TRBJ2-3, the V gene TRBV9, with TRBD2 identical over 8 bases. Trimming at V came to 1 base and at J to 2 bases, leaving 6 bases not matched to a gene. Looked up from germline, CDR1 is SGDLS and CDR2 is YYNGEE. The CDR3 is made up of 16 amino acids.

The chain links TRBV27 to TRBJ1-1; 8 bases map to TRBD1. The CDR3 has 13 amino acids. Germline V lookup: CDR1 MNHEY, CDR2 SMNVEV (reference sequence). V shed 9 bases, J shed 4 bases, and the junction held 7 bases outside the gene matches. CDR3 protein: CARLGQAFTEAFF. CDR3 coding DNA: TGTGCCAGGTTGGGACAGGCGTTCACTGAAGCTTTCTTT.

The rearrangement links TRBV4-1 to TRBJ2-5, with TRBD2 identical over 7 bases. The CDR3 extends over 16 amino acids. Losses at the gene ends were 0 bases for V and 8 bases for J; bases not matched to a gene: 12. Looked up from germline, CDR1 is MGHRA and CDR2 is YSYEKL. CDR3 residues: CASSQDGTNLASTQYF. CDR3 nucleotide sequence: TGCGCCAGCAGCCAAGATGGGACTAATCTGGCTTCAACCCAGTACTTC.

The chain is built from TRBV4-1 and TRBJ2-1; the match to TRBD2 covers 11 bases. The trim removed 1 base at V and 7 bases at J, leaving 12 bases unmatched. The germline V gene encodes CDR1 MGHRA and CDR2 YSYEKL. The CDR3 is 18 amino acids. CDR3 region: CASSQGVSGGAFKNEQFF. CDR3 nucleotide sequence: TGCGCCAGCAGCCAAGGTGTTAGCGGGGGGGCCTTTAAGAATGAGCAGTTCTTC.

This chain uses TRBV27 with TRBJ2-1, with D possibly TRBD2 on 5 matching bases. Germline V gene data show CDR1 as MNHEY and CDR2 as SMNVEV (reference sequence). V lost 3 bases, J lost 6 bases, and 12 bases lay in between. CDR3 size: 14 residues. The CDR3 is CASSFIRGSNEQFF. The CDR3 DNA is TGTGCCAGCAGTTTTATTCGAGGGAGCAATGAGCAGTTCTTC.

This sequence joins TRBV18 and TRBJ1-1; no firm D call. The CDR3 contains 14 residues. Trimming stripped 0 bases from V and 4 bases from J, with 9 bases between. The germline V gene encodes CDR1 KGHSH and CDR2 LQKENI. The CDR3 DNA reads TGTGCCAGCTCACCACCGGGTGCGAGCACTGAAGCTTTCTTT. Translating gives CASSPPGASTEAFF.

The chain recombines TRBV5-6 with TRBJ2-3, with TRBD2 matching over 16 bases. CDR3 length equals 16 residues. The J segment lost 6 bases and the V segment lost 4 bases, leaving 5 bases of the junction unmatched. Germline CDR1 reads SGHDT; CDR2 reads YYEEEE. CDR3 nucleotide sequence: TGTGCCAGCAGCCTGGGACTAGCGGGAGGGCCCGATACGCAGTATTTT. Translating it yields CASSLGLAGGPDTQYF. The entire variable domain, with the rest obtained from reference TRBV5-6 and TRBJ2-3, is as follows: DAGVTQSPTHLIKTRGQQVTLRCSPKSGHDTVSWYQQALGQGPQFIFQYYEEEERQRGNFPDRFSGHQFPNYSSELNVNALLLGDSALYLCASSLGLAGGPDTQYFGPGTRLTVL.

CDR3 sequence (DNA): TGTGCCAGCTCGGGTGGAAACGAGCAGTACTTC. This gives the protein CASSGGNEQYF. V usage is TRBV6-1 and J usage is TRBJ2-7; D is undetermined. There are 11 residues in the CDR3. From germline, CDR1 is MNHNS and CDR2 SASEGT. V was cut by 8 bases and J by 5 bases, with 10 bases left in between.